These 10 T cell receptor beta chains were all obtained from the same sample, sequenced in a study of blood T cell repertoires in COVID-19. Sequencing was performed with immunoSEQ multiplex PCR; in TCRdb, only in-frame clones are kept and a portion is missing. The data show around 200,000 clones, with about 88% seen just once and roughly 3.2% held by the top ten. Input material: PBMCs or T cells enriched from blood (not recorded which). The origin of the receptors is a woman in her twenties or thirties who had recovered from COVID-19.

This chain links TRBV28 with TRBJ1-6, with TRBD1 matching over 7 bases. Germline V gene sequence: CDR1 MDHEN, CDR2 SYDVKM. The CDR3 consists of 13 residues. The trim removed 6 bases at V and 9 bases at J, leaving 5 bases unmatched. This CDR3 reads CASSTGAVSPLHF. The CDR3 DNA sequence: TGTGCCAGCAGCACAGGGGCAGTTTCACCCCTCCACTTT.

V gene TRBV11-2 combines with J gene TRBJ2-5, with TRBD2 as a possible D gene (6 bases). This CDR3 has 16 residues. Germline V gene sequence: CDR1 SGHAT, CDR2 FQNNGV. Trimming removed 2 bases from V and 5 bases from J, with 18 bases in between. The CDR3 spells CASSLSTWGTLETQYF. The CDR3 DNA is TGTGCCAGCAGCTTATCTACGTGGGGGACTTTGGAGACCCAGTACTTC.

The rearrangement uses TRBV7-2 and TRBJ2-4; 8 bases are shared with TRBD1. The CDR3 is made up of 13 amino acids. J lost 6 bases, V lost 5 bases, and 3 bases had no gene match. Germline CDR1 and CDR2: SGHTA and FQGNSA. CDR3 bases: TGTGCCAGCAGCCACGACAGGGGAAACATTCAGTACTTC. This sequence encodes CASSHDRGNIQYF. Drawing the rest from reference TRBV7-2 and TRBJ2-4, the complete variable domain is GAGVSQSPSNKVTEKGKDVELRCDPISGHTALYWYRQSLGQGLEFLIYFQGNSAPDKSGLPSDRFSAERTGGSVSTLTIQRTQQEDSAVYLCASSHDRGNIQYFGAGTRLSVL.

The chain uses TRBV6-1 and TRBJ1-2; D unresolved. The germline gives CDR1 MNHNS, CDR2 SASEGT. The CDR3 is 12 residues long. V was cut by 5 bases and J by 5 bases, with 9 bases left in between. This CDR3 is CASSLQRYGYTF. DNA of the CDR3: TGTGCCAGCAGTTTACAGAGATATGGCTACACCTTC.

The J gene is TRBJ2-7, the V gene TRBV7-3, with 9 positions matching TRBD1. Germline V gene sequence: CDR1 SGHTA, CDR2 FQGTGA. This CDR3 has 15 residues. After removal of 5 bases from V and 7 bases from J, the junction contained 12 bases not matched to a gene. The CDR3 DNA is TGTGCCAGCAGCAAAACTGGGACAGGGTATGAAGAGCAGTACTTC. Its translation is CASSKTGTGYEEQYF.

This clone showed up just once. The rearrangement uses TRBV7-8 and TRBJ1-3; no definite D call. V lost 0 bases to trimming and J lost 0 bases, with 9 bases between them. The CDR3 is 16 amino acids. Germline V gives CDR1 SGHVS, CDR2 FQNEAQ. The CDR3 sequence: CASSLAGGPSGNTIYF. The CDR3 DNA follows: TGTGCCAGCAGCTTAGCGGGAGGGCCCTCTGGAAACACCATATATTTT. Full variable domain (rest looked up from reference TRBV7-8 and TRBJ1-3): GAGVSQSPRYKVAKRGQDVALRCDPISGHVSLFWYQQALGQGPEFLTYFQNEAQLDKSGLPSDRFFAERPEGSVSTLKIQRTQQEDSAVYLCASSLAGGPSGNTIYFGEGSWLTVV.

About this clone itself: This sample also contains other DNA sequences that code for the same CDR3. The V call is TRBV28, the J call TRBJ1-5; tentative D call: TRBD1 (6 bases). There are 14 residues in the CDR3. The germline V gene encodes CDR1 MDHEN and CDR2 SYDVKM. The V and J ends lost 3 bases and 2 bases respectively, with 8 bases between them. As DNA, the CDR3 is TGTGCCAGCAGTTTGGCAGGGGGCAATCAGCCCCAGCATTTT. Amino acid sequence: CASSLAGGNQPQHF.

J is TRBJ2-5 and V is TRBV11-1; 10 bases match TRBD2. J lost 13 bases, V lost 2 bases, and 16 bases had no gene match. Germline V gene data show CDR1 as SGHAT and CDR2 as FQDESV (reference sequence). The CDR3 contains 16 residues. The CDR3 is CASSLIASGSHGELYF. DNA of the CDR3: TGTGCCAGCAGCTTAATCGCTAGCGGGAGTCATGGGGAGTTGTACTTC.

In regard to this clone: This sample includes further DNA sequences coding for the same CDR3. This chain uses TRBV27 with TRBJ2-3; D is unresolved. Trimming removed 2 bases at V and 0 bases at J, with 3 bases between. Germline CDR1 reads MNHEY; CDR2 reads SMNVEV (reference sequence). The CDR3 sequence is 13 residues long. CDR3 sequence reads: CASSLTSTDTQYF. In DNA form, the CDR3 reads TGTGCCAGCAGTTTAACTAGCACAGATACGCAGTATTTT.

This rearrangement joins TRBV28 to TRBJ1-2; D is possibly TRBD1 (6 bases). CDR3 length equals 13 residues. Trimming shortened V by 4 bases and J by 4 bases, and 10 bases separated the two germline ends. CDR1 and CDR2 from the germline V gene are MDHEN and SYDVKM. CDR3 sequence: CASSWGLSYGYTF. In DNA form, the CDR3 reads TGTGCCAGCAGTTGGGGGCTCAGCTATGGCTACACCTTC.